This TCR beta chain was profiled in a study of CD8+ T cells in alopecia areata. Across the study: Treated patients were dosed with oral tofacitinib, taking 5 to 10 mg twice daily.

This clone was seen more than once but under ten times. There are 12 residues in the CDR3. Germline values: CDR1 KGHSH, CDR2 LQKENI. V lost 3 bases and J lost 6, with 8 bases in between. cDNA serving as the sequencing template came from extracted, reverse transcribed RNA. The data were produced by immunoSEQ multiplex PCR, yet TCRdb's version contains in-frame clones alone and is incomplete. The table includes more than 110,000 clones, 54% detected once. Treatment noted: oral pan-JAK inhibitor, 5-10 mg twice daily. This specimen consisted of CD8+ T cells sorted from blood, obtained at week 4, from a patient treated with tofacitinib. The receptor was derived from a human donor with alopecia areata. The rearrangement uses TRBV18 and TRBJ1-1; D is possibly TRBD1 (5 bases). CDR3 in amino acids: CASSPSTAEAFF. The CDR3 DNA reads as TGTGCCAGCTCACCTTCGACAGCTGAAGCTTTCTTT.